This is a list of T cell receptor beta chains from one sample in a study of T cells after posttransplantation cyclophosphamide. Profiling relied on immunoSEQ multiplex PCR, and the TCRdb table lists in-frame clones only, not all of them. Of 15,000 to 20,000 clones in the sample, 85% were seen once. Sequenced material: PBMCs, taken after allogeneic stem cell transplant with calcineurin inhibitor and methotrexate. The receptors derive from a female patient aged 18-30 years who received an allogeneic stem cell transplant from an unrelated donor, was CMV-positive, and had acute and chronic GVHD. A share of the T cells may be of graft donor origin. CDR3s include the opening cysteine and the closing phenylalanine or tryptophan. D genes are given only for firm matches. Size tells how often a clone was seen (once, few, many) or the class of an expanded clone, and some rows leave it out.

d_call,j_call,clone_size,v_call,cdr3_nt,cdr3_aa
-,TRBJ1-3,-,TRBV2,TGTGCCAGCAGTGAAAGAGGGTCTGGAAACACCATATATTTT,CASSERGSGNTIYF
TRBD2,TRBJ2-7,-,TRBV19,TGTGCCAGTAGTATAGAACCGGGACTAGCTTTATACGAGCAGTACTTC,CASSIEPGLALYEQYF
-,TRBJ2-1,-,TRBV30,TGTGCCTGGAGTCCTGGTGGGCCCGATGAGCAGTTCTTC,CAWSPGGPDEQFF
-,TRBJ2-6,-,TRBV13,TGTGCCAGCAGCTCCCTCGACCTGGGGCGGGCCAACGTCCTGACTTTC,CASSSLDLGRANVLTF
-,TRBJ2-7,-,TRBV30,TGTGCCTGGAGTCCCTCAGGGATAGAGCAGTACTTC,CAWSPSGIEQYF
TRBD2,TRBJ2-3,-,TRBV9,TGTGCCAGCAGCGTAGAGTTAGCGGGGGCCTTCACAGATACGCAGTATTTT,CASSVELAGAFTDTQYF
TRBD2,TRBJ2-5,-,TRBV30,TGTGCCTGTGAGGGGACTAGCGGGCTCCAAGAGACCCAGTACTTC,CACEGTSGLQETQYF
TRBD2,TRBJ2-2,-,TRBV2,TGTGCCAGCAGTGAAAGGGTCGGGAGGGCCGATTTATTCACCGGGGAGCTGTTTTTT,CASSERVGRADLFTGELFF
TRBD2,TRBJ2-3,once,TRBV10-3,TGTGCCACTAAGCTAGCGGGAGGGCAAGCAGATACGCAGTATTTT,CATKLAGGQADTQYF
TRBD2,TRBJ2-7,-,TRBV4-2,TGTGCCAGCAGCCAAACTAGCGGGGACTACTACGAGCAGTACTTC,CASSQTSGDYYEQYF
-,TRBJ1-1,-,TRBV4-1,TGCGCCAGCAGCCAAGATTGGTCGGGTGCACGAAACACTGAAGCTTTCTTT,CASSQDWSGARNTEAFF
-,TRBJ1-2,-,TRBV5-8,TGTGCCAGCAGCTCCCACCAAGACAGGAAAAGGGGATATGGCTACACCTTC,CASSSHQDRKRGYGYTF
TRBD1,TRBJ2-7,-,TRBV7-8,TGTGCCAGCAGCTTAGGAACCGGGACAGATATCTCCTACGAGCAGTACTTC,CASSLGTGTDISYEQYF
-,TRBJ2-7,-,TRBV6-1,TGTGCCAGCAGTTTCCAGGTCGCCTACGAGCAGTACTTC,CASSFQVAYEQYF
TRBD1,TRBJ2-7,-,TRBV5-1,TGCGCCAGCAGCTTGGCCGGGGACAGGGGCCACGAGCAGTACTTC,CASSLAGDRGHEQYF
-,TRBJ2-3,-,TRBV15,TGTGCCACCAGCAGAGATTTAGGGAGGGGGTGGCATTTT,CATSRDLGRGWHF
TRBD2,TRBJ2-2,-,TRBV28,TGTGCCAGCAGTTTTCGGGGGGGGAGTCCCGGGGAGCTGTTTTTT,CASSFRGGSPGELFF
TRBD2,TRBJ2-7,-,TRBV19,TGTGCCAGTAGTACCCTCATAGCGGGAGTAGCAAACGAGCAGTACTTC,CASSTLIAGVANEQYF
TRBD1,TRBJ2-1,-,TRBV19,TGTGCCAGTAGTATAGAGGCAGGGGGATATGAGCAGTTCTTC,CASSIEAGGYEQFF
TRBD1,TRBJ2-7,-,TRBV19,TGTGCCAGTACGGGACAGGATTACGAGCAGTACTTC,CASTGQDYEQYF
TRBD1,TRBJ1-1,-,TRBV28,TGTGCCAGCACCTTAACAGACAGGGAGAACACTGAAGCTTTCTTT,CASTLTDRENTEAFF
TRBD2,TRBJ2-3,-,TRBV5-1,TGCGCCAGCAGCTGGGGGACTAGCGGGCCTTCTGCTAGCACAGATACGCAGTATTTT,CASSWGTSGPSASTDTQYF
TRBD1,TRBJ1-2,-,TRBV5-1,TGCGCCAGCAGTCCTCAGGGGGACTATGGCTACACCTTC,CASSPQGDYGYTF
TRBD2,TRBJ2-3,-,TRBV9,TGTGCCAGCAGCCCGCGGGGGTCGTCCCCAGATACGCAGTATTTT,CASSPRGSSPDTQYF
-,TRBJ2-3,-,TRBV10-3,TGTGCCATCAGTGAGTCAAGCAGGGTCGCAGATACGCAGTATTTT,CAISESSRVADTQYF
TRBD1,TRBJ1-6,medium-sized,TRBV4-2,TGTGCCAGCAGCCAGCCCGACAGGGGGATATATTCACCCCTCCACTTT,CASSQPDRGIYSPLHF
TRBD1,TRBJ1-2,-,TRBV6-5,TGTGCCAGCAGGGGACAGGGGCTTAACTATGGCTACACCTTC,CASRGQGLNYGYTF
-,TRBJ1-1,-,TRBV2,TGTGCCAGCAGTGTTTGGGGCGTGAACACTGAAGCTTTCTTT,CASSVWGVNTEAFF
TRBD2,TRBJ2-7,few,TRBV5-1,TGCGCCAGCAGCGACGAGGGACTAGCGGGGAGGGGTTACGAGCAGTACTTC,CASSDEGLAGRGYEQYF
-,TRBJ2-7,once,TRBV27,TGTGCCAGCAGTTTACGGACAGCCTACGAGCAGTACTTC,CASSLRTAYEQYF
TRBD2,TRBJ2-3,-,TRBV4-2,TGTGCCAGCAGCCAAGAAGGGGCGGGAGCGGGCACAGATACGCAGTATTTT,CASSQEGAGAGTDTQYF
TRBD1,TRBJ1-2,-,TRBV19,TGTGCCAGTAGTATACAGCGGGCAGGGGGCGACTATGGCTACACCTTC,CASSIQRAGGDYGYTF
TRBD1,TRBJ1-2,-,TRBV27,TGTGCCAGCAGGCAGGGGGCTGGGAACTATGGCTACACCTTC,CASRQGAGNYGYTF